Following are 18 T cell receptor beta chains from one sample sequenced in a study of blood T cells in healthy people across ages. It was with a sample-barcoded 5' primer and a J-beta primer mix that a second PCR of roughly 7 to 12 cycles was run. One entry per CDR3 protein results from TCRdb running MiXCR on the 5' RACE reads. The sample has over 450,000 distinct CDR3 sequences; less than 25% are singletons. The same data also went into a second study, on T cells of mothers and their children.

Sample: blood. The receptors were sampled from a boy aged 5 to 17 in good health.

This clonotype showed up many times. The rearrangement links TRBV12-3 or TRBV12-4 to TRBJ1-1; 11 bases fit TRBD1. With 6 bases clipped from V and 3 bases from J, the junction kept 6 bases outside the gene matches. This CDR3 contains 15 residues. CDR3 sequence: CASRPGQGAYTEAFF. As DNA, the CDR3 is TGTGCCAGCAGGCCAGGACAGGGGGCTTACACTGAAGCTTTCTTT.

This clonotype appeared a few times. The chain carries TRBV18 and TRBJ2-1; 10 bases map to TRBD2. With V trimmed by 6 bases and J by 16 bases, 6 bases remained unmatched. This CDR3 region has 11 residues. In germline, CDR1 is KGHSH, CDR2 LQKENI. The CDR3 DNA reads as TGTGCCAGCTCTGAAGCGGGAGGGCAATTCTTC. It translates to CASSEAGGQFF.

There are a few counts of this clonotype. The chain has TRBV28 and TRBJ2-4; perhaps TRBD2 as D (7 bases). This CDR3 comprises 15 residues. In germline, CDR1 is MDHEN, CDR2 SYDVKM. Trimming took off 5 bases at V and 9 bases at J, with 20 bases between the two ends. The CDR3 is CASSLRVAGAAIQYF. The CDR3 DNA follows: TGTGCCAGCAGTCTGAGGGTCGCGGGGGCAGCCATTCAGTACTTC.

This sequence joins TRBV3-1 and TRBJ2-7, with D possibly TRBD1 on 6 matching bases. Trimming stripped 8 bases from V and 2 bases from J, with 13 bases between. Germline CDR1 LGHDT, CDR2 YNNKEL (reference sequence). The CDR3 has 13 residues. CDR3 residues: CASRLQGTYEQYF. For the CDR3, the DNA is TGTGCCAGCCGTTTACAGGGAACCTACGAGCAGTACTTC.

The CDR3 is CASSLGGTSTNEKLFF. For the CDR3, the DNA is TGTGCCAGCAGCTTAGGAGGGACCTCAACTAATGAAAAACTGTTTTTT. This rearrangement joins TRBV7-2 to TRBJ1-4; weak D call: TRBD1 (5 bases). Trimming pared 1 base from V and 0 bases from J, leaving 9 bases between. This CDR3 is 16 amino acids long. Germline V lookup: CDR1 SGHTA, CDR2 FQGNSA.

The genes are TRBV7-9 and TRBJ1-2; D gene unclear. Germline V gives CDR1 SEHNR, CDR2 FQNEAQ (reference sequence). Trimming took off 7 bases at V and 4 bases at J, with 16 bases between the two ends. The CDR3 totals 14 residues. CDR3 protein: CASNVESHGYGYTF. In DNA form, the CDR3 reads TGTGCCAGCAACGTAGAAAGCCACGGCTATGGCTACACCTTC.

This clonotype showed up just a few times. CDR3 DNA: TGTGCCAGCAGCGCCCGGGACAGGGGGCGCGGCACTGAAGCTTTCTTT. As protein: CASSARDRGRGTEAFF. The rearrangement joins TRBV7-8 to TRBJ1-1, with 12 nucleotides matching TRBD1. This CDR3 contains 16 residues. The J segment lost 4 bases and the V segment lost 5 bases, leaving 8 bases of the junction unmatched. From germline, CDR1 is SGHVS and CDR2 FQNEAQ.

The CDR3, as DNA: TGTGCCTGGCACCGGGACAGACCCTATGGCTACACCTTC. Its protein is CAWHRDRPYGYTF. This chain uses TRBV30 with TRBJ1-2, with 7 bases lining up with TRBD1. V shed 5 bases, J shed 4 bases, and the junction held 7 bases outside the gene matches. CDR1 is GTSNPN, CDR2 SVGIG, per germline (reference sequence). The CDR3 totals 13 residues. Full variable domain (remainder filled in from reference TRBV30 and TRBJ1-2): SQTIHQWPATLVQPVGSPLSLECTVEGTSNPNLYWYRQAAGRGLQLLFYSVGIGQISSEVPQNLSASRPQDRQFILSSKKLLLSDSGFYLCAWHRDRPYGYTFGSGTRLTVV.

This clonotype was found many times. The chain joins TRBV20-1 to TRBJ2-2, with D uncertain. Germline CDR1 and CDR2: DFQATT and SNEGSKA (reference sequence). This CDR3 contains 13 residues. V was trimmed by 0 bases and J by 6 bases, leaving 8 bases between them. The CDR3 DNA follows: TGCAGTGCTAGAGAGGCAGTTTCCGGGGAGCTGTTTTTT. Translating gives CSAREAVSGELFF.

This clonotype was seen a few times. In nucleotides, the CDR3 is TGCAGCGTTGTAATCCGCCCAGTCCCGACAGAGAGCACAGATACGCAGTATTTT. As protein: CSVVIRPVPTESTDTQYF. The V gene is TRBV29-1, the J gene TRBJ2-3; D possibly corresponds to TRBD1 (5 bases). Germline V gene sequence: CDR1 SQVTM, CDR2 ANQGSEA. The CDR3 spans 18 residues. The ends were cut back, 4 bases at V and 0 bases at J, with 23 bases in the middle.

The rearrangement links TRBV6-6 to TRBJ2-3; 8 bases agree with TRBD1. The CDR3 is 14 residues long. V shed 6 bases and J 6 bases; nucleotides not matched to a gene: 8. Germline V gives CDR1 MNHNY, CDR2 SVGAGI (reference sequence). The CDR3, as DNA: TGTGCCAGCAGGATCGACAGGGGCGGGGATACGCAGTATTTT. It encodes CASRIDRGGDTQYF.

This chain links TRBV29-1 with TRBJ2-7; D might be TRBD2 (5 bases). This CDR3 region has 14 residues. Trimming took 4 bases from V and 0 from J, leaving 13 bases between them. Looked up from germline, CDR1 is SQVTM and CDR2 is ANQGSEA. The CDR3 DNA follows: TGCAGCGTTGGATCGGGGTTGGGCTCCTACGAGCAGTACTTC. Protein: CSVGSGLGSYEQYF.

This CDR3 reads CASSQDVRGPRVEQYF. In DNA, the CDR3 is TGCGCCAGCAGCCAAGACGTTAGGGGCCCGAGGGTCGAGCAGTACTTC. The chain employs TRBV4-3 and TRBJ2-7, with D perhaps given as TRBD1 or TRBD2 (5 bases each). Trimming left V 0 bases short and J 6 bases short, with 18 bases between. Per germline, CDR1 LGHNA and CDR2 YSLEER. This CDR3 has 16 amino acids.

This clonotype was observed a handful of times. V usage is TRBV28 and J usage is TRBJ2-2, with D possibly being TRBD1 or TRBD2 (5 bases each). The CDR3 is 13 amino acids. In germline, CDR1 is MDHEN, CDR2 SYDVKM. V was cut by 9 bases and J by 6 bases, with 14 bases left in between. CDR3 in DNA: TGTGCCAGTAAAGGGACGTCGGCCGGGGAGCTGTTTTTT. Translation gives CASKGTSAGELFF.

The CDR3 sequence: CASSPVEKGDTYDQYF. In nucleotides, the CDR3 is TGTGCCAGCAGCCCCGTAGAAAAGGGGGACACCTACGACCAGTACTTC. This chain joins TRBV3-1 and TRBJ2-5, with D possibly matching TRBD1 (6 bases). This CDR3 comprises 16 residues. Germline values: CDR1 LGHDT, CDR2 YNNKEL (reference sequence). V lost 4 bases, J lost 10 bases, and 25 bases lay in between.

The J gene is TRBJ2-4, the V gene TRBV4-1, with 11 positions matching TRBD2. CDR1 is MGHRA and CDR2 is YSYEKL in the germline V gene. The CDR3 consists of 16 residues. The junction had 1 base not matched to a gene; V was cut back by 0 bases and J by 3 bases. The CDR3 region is CASSQEGLADKNIQYF. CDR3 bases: TGCGCCAGCAGCCAAGAGGGACTAGCGGACAAAAACATTCAGTACTTC.

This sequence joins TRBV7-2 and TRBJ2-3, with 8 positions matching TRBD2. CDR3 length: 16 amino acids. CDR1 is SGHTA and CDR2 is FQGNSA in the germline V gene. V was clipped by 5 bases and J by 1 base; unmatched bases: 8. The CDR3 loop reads CASSTQAGAGTDTQYF. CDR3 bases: TGTGCCAGCAGCACGCAAGCGGGGGCGGGCACAGATACGCAGTATTTT.

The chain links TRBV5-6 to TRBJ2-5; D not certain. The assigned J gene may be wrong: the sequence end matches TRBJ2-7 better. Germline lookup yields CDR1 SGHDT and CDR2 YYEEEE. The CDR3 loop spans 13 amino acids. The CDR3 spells CASSSGSLYEQYF. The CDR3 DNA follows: TGTGCCAGCAGCTCAGGCTCCCTCTACGAGCAGTACTTC.